The 2 T cell receptor beta chains below come from one sample, sequenced in a study of cytotoxic CD8 clonotypes in ibrutinib-treated CLL. Generated by immunoSEQ multiplex PCR, the TCRdb table keeps only in-frame clones and is missing some. The table includes around 53,000 clones, nearly 55% detected once. The sequencing used PBMCs, collected at disease progression, from a patient treated with ibrutinib. Source of these receptors: a human donor with chronic lymphocytic leukemia.

This clone turned up a few times. The chain uses TRBV7-3 and TRBJ2-5; 7 bases agree with TRBD2. In germline, CDR1 is SGHTA, CDR2 FQGTGA. Trimming at V came to 1 base and at J to 4 bases, leaving 9 bases not matched to a gene. The CDR3 is made up of 16 amino acids. The CDR3: CASSLREGGLPETQYF. The DNA for the CDR3 is TGTGCCAGCAGCTTAAGGGAGGGAGGGTTGCCAGAGACCCAGTACTTC.

This clone has only a few counts. The rearrangement joins TRBV2 to TRBJ1-2; D remains ambiguous. Germline CDR1 is SNHLY and CDR2 is FYNNEI. Trimming shortened V by 1 base and J by 3 bases, and 9 bases separated the two germline ends. This CDR3 contains 14 residues. CDR3 sequence reads: CASSEGGQDYGYTF. The CDR3 nucleotides are TGTGCCAGCAGTGAAGGGGGTCAGGACTATGGCTACACCTTC.